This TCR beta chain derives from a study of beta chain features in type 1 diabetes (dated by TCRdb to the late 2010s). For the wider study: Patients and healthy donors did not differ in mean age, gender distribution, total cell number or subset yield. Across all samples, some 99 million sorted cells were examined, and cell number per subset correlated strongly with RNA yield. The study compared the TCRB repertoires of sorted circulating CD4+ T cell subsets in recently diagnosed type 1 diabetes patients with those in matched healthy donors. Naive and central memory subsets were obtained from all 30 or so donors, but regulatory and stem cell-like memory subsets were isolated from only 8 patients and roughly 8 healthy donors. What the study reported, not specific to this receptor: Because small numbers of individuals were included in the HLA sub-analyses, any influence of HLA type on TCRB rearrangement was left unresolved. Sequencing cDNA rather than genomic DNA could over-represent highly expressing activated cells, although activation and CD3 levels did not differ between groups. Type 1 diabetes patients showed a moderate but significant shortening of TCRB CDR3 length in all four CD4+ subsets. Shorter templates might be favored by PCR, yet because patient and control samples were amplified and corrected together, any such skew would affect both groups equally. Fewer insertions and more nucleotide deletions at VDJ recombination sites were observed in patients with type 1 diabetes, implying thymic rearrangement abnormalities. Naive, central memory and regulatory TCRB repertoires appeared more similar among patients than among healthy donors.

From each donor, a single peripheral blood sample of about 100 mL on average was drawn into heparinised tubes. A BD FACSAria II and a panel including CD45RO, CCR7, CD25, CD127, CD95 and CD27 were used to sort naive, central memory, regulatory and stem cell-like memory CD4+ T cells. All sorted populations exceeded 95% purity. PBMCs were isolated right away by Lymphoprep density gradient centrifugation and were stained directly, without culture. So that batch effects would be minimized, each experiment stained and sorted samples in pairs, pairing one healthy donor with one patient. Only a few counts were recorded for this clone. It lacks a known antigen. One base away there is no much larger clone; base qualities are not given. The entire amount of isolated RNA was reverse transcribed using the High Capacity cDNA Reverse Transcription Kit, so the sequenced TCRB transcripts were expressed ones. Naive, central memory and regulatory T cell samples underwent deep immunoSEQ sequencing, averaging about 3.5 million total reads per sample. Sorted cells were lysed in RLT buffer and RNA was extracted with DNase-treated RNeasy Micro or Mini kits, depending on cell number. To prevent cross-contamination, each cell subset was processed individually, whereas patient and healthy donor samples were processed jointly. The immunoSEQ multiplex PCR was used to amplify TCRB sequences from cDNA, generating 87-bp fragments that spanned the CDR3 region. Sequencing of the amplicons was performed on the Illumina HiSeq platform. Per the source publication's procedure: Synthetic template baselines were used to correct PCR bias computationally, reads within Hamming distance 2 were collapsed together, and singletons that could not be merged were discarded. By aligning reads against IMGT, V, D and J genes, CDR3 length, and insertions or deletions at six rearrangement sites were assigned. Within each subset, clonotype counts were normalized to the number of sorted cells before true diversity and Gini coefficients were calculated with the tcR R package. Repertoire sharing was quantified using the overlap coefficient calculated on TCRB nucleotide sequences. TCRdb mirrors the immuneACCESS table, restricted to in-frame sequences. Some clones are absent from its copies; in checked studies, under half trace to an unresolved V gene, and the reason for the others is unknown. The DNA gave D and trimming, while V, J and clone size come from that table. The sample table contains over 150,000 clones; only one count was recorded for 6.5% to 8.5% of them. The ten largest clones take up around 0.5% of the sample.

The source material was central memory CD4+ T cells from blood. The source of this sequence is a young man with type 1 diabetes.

The CDR3 amino acid sequence is: CASSSLAGVPYEQYF. The sequenced DNA is TGTGCCAGCAGCTCCCTAGCGGGAGTGCCCTACGAGCAGTACTTC. In this chain, TRBV7-2 is recombined with TRBJ2-7, with 10 bases in between that match TRBD2. Via the germline V gene, CDR1 is SGHTA and CDR2 FQGNSA. From cysteine to phenylalanine, the CDR3 is 15 amino acids long. Kept here is only the CDR3 DNA, which spans 45 bases and is read in frame from base 1. Here V drops 4 bases and J drops 2 bases, and the junction holds 5 bases not matched to any gene.